The 29 T cell receptor beta chains listed next were all sequenced from one sample in a study of molecular identifiers for immune sequencing clone quantification. Each CDR3 protein is one row after TCRdb ran MiXCR on the PCR reads. The top ten hold under 0.8% of the sample, which has approximately 550,000 distinct CDR3 sequences, around 23% seen once. Input material: naive CD8+ T cells from blood, with Jurkat cell RNA spiked in. Stated subset: FACS-sorted CD8+CD4-CCR7+CD45RA+ naive T cells. The receptors stem from a human donor in good health. Some libraries in this study had Jurkat cell RNA spiked in.

The V call is TRBV20-1, the J call TRBJ1-1; D is uncertain. Between the trimmed V and J ends, which lost 0 bases and 0 bases, there was a span of 17 bases. Germline loops: CDR1 DFQATT, CDR2 SNEGSKA (reference sequence). The CDR3 spans 17 residues. As DNA, the CDR3 is TGCAGTGCTAGAGATCCCGGGAGTACCCTCATGAACACTGAAGCTTTCTTT. It is translated as CSARDPGSTLMNTEAFF.

Remarks on this clonotype: Since a much larger clone is just one base distant, this may be a read error. The chain couples TRBV7-9 to TRBJ2-4, with 7 bases identical to TRBD1. This CDR3 comprises 16 residues. Germline loops: CDR1 SEHNR, CDR2 FQNEAQ (reference sequence). V shed 5 bases, J shed 1 base, and the junction held 8 bases outside the gene matches. The CDR3 loop is CASSPTTGWAKNIQYF. The CDR3 bases are TGTGCCAGCAGCCCGACGACAGGGTGGGCCAAAAACATTCAGTACTTC.

This clonotype was detected only a few times. The J gene is TRBJ2-5, the V gene TRBV6-5, with D possibly being TRBD2 (5 bases). CDR1 is MNHEY and CDR2 is SVGAGI in the germline V gene. V gave up 7 bases and J gave up 7 bases, with 10 bases separating them. This CDR3 region has 11 residues. The CDR3 DNA reads as TGTGCCAGCACCTCCGGAGGGACCCAGTACTTC. This translates into CASTSGGTQYF.

This clonotype appeared a few times. V gene TRBV6-5 combines with J gene TRBJ2-1, with a tentative D call TRBD1 (6 bases). Germline CDR1 and CDR2: MNHEY and SVGAGI. V was pared by 2 bases and J by 2 bases, with 10 bases between. CDR3 length: 15 residues. The CDR3 here is CASSYRTGTYNEQFF. In DNA form, the CDR3 reads TGTGCCAGCAGTTACCGCACAGGGACCTACAATGAGCAGTTCTTC.

V and J are TRBV30 and TRBJ2-1, with 8 bases identical to TRBD2. The CDR3 is 14 amino acids. The germline CDR1 and CDR2 sequences are GTSNPN and SVGIG (reference sequence). Germline trimming cut 2 bases from V and 6 bases from J; bases unmatched to any gene: 6. The CDR3 DNA sequence: TGTGCCTGGAGTACGGGACTAGGGGGCAATGAGCAGTTCTTC. This gives the protein CAWSTGLGGNEQFF. The whole variable domain, remainder taken from reference TRBV30 and TRBJ2-1, is SQTIHQWPATLVQPVGSPLSLECTVEGTSNPNLYWYRQAAGRGLQLLFYSVGIGQISSEVPQNLSASRPQDRQFILSSKKLLLSDSGFYLCAWSTGLGGNEQFFGPGTRLTVL.

This clonotype was found a few times. The chain has TRBV5-3 and TRBJ2-7, with TRBD1 matching 10 bases. TRBV5-3 is an ORF, and what it does is uncertain. This CDR3 comprises 15 residues. V lost 8 bases to trimming and J lost 3 bases; unmatched junction nucleotides: 11. CDR3 region: CASSPGTGEGYEQYF. In DNA form, the CDR3 reads TGTGCCAGCAGCCCCGGGACAGGGGAGGGCTACGAGCAGTACTTC.

In this sample, this clonotype turned up a few times. The chain uses TRBV9 and TRBJ2-2; D gene unclear. Trimming stripped 0 bases from V and 3 bases from J, with 6 bases between. Germline CDR1 and CDR2: SGDLS and YYNGEE. The CDR3 length is 14 residues. For the CDR3, the DNA is TGTGCCAGCAGCGTAGCTTCGTACACCGGGGAGCTGTTTTTT. It specifies CASSVASYTGELFF.

This clonotype has ten or more counts. This chain joins TRBV20-1 and TRBJ2-7, with D unclear. CDR3 length equals 13 residues. Deletions cut 8 bases from V and 3 bases from J, with 17 bases between. Germline V lookup: CDR1 DFQATT, CDR2 SNEGSKA (reference sequence). This CDR3 is CSPRSSGDYEQYF. DNA for the CDR3: TGCAGTCCCCGTAGTTCCGGAGACTACGAGCAGTACTTC.

A word on this clonotype: A much larger clone differs from this one at a single base, so this may be a read error. The chain recombines TRBV28 with TRBJ2-3; D is possibly TRBD2 (6 bases). Trimming removed 6 bases at V and 8 bases at J, with 24 bases between. Germline V gives CDR1 MDHEN, CDR2 SYDVKM. CDR3 size: 16 residues. CDR3 in amino acids: CASSTPHSRERATQYF. The CDR3 DNA reads as TGTGCCAGCAGCACGCCCCACTCGCGGGAAAGAGCTACGCAGTATTTT.

Only one count was recorded for this clonotype. V is TRBV25-1 and J is TRBJ1-1; D ambiguous. Trimming cost V 2 bases and J 3 bases, with 7 bases left between them. Germline-derived CDR1 and CDR2 are MGHDK and SYGVNS. This CDR3 comprises 13 residues. CDR3 nucleotides: TGTGCCAGCAGTGAAGGGCAGCACACTGAAGCTTTCTTT. Translated: CASSEGQHTEAFF.

This clonotype appeared many times. The chain has TRBV27 and TRBJ2-3, with a tentative D call TRBD2 (6 bases). The CDR3 contains 14 residues. V was shortened by 7 bases and J by 4 bases, with 15 bases between the two germline ends. Per germline, CDR1 MNHEY and CDR2 SMNVEV (reference sequence). Here the CDR3 reads CASNPGTEADTQYF. CDR3 nucleotides: TGTGCCAGCAATCCCGGGACTGAGGCAGATACGCAGTATTTT.

This clonotype was observed many times. The chain recombines TRBV5-1 with TRBJ2-5; 13 bases line up with TRBD2. CDR1 and CDR2 (germline): SGHRS, YFSETQ. The CDR3 covers 18 residues. Trimming at V came to 2 bases and at J to 1 base, leaving 8 bases not matched to a gene. The CDR3 nucleotides are TGCGCCAGCAGCTTCGGGAGACTAGCGGGGGGCCCCCAAGAGACCCAGTACTTC. As protein: CASSFGRLAGGPQETQYF.

This clonotype was seen repeatedly, ten times or more. The chain carries TRBV28 and TRBJ2-7; TRBD2 aligns across 13 bases. The CDR3 loop spans 17 amino acids. Looked up from germline, CDR1 is MDHEN and CDR2 is SYDVKM. J lost 2 bases, V lost 2 bases, and 6 bases had no gene match. CDR3 sequence: CASSLGTSGIRPYEQYF. The CDR3 nucleotides are TGTGCCAGCAGTTTAGGGACTAGCGGGATTCGGCCCTACGAGCAGTACTTC.

The CDR3 sequence: CASSFLQGLNTEAFF. The CDR3 nucleotides read TGTGCCAGCAGCTTTCTACAGGGATTGAACACTGAAGCTTTCTTT. The V gene is TRBV7-9, the J gene TRBJ1-1, with D possibly TRBD1 on 6 matching bases. There are 15 residues in the CDR3. Between the trimmed V and J ends, which lost 3 bases and 0 bases, there was a span of 11 bases. CDR1 is SEHNR and CDR2 is FQNEAQ in the germline V gene (reference sequence).

This clonotype was observed at least ten times. The J gene is TRBJ2-3, the V gene TRBV29-1; TRBD1 aligns across 8 bases. This CDR3 is built from 12 residues. Losses at the gene ends were 8 bases for V and 2 bases for J; bases not matched to a gene: 3. The germline CDR1 and CDR2 sequences are SQVTM and ANQGSEA. The CDR3 nucleotides are TGCAGCCACAGGGGGGTCACAGATACGCAGTATTTT. Protein product: CSHRGVTDTQYF.

Details on this clonotype: This sequence may be a read error, since a much larger clone differs from it by one base. The chain combines TRBV18 with TRBJ2-2; maybe TRBD1 (6 bases). The CDR3 covers 16 residues. Germline V gene lookup returns CDR1 KGHSH and CDR2 LQKENI. V lost 3 bases and J 4 bases, leaving 15 bases between the germline ends. The CDR3 sequence: CASSPKDRRTTGELFF. The CDR3, as DNA: TGTGCCAGCTCACCCAAAGACAGGAGGACCACCGGGGAGCTGTTTTTT. The full variable domain, in which reference TRBV18 and TRBJ2-2 provide the parts outside the CDR3, is NAGVMQNPRHLVRRRGQEARLRCSPMKGHSHVYWYRQLPEEGLKFMVYLQKENIIDESGMPKERFSAEFPKEGPSILRIQQVVRGDSAAYFCASSPKDRRTTGELFFGEGSRLTVL.

This clonotype occurred many times. V and J are TRBV12-3 or TRBV12-4 and TRBJ2-3; TRBD2 agrees at 10 bases. Losses at the gene ends were 5 bases for V and 2 bases for J; bases not matched to a gene: 7. There are 16 residues in the CDR3. The CDR3 sequence: CASSPTGTSDTDTQYF. DNA of the CDR3: TGTGCCAGCAGTCCCACCGGGACTAGCGACACAGATACGCAGTATTTT.

This clonotype was seen many times. The rearrangement joins TRBV29-1 to TRBJ2-3; 9 positions match TRBD1. The V gene's germline CDR1 is SQVTM and CDR2 ANQGSEA. V lost 4 bases and J lost 2; bases outside the gene matches: 7. This CDR3 contains 15 residues. CDR3 nucleotides: TGCAGCGTTGTCGGGACAGGGACCCTCACAGATACGCAGTATTTT. It codes for CSVVGTGTLTDTQYF.

The chain employs TRBV13 and TRBJ1-2; D is perhaps TRBD1 (5 bases). The CDR3 covers 14 residues. Trimming left V 5 bases short and J 6 bases short, with 16 bases between. CDR1 PRHDT and CDR2 FYEKMQ come from the germline V gene (reference sequence). The CDR3 DNA is TGTGCCAGCAGCCCCCCGGGGGTCGGGGATGGCTACACCTTC. This translates into CASSPPGVGDGYTF.

As to this clonotype: This may be a read error, as it is one base from a much larger clone. No conserved phenylalanine or tryptophan is present at the end of the CDR3, so a read error is the likely explanation. The rearrangement links TRBV7-9 to TRBJ2-3; 10 nucleotides line up with TRBD2. Trimming cost V 5 bases and J 2 bases; bases outside gene matches: 7. Germline assignment: CDR1 SEHNR and CDR2 FQNEAQ (reference sequence). The CDR3 is made up of 16 amino acids. Written as DNA, the CDR3 is TGTGCCAGCAGCACCTGGACTAGCGGTTCCACAGATACGCAGTATTTA. Translated: CASSTWTSGSTDTQYL.

For this clonotype: A read error is possible here, since a much larger clone lies one base away. The chain employs TRBV6-2 or TRBV6-3 and TRBJ1-1; D is unresolved. CDR1 and CDR2 from the germline V gene are MNHEY and SVGEGT. V dropped 1 base and J dropped 0 bases, with 9 bases sitting between them. This CDR3 is built from 15 residues. This CDR3 is CASSYLAELNTEAFF. CDR3 nucleotide sequence: TGTGCCAGCAGTTACTTGGCGGAATTGAACACTGAAGCTTTCTTT.

The sample holds a few counts of this clonotype. The genes are TRBV4-1 and TRBJ1-1; D uncertain. Germline lookup yields CDR1 MGHRA and CDR2 YSYEKL. Trimming took 9 bases from V and 6 from J, leaving 11 bases between them. The length of the CDR3 is 11 residues. Here the CDR3 DNA reads TGCGCCAGTTCCGGGATCGCTGAAGCTTTCTTT. Residues: CASSGIAEAFF.

Only a few counts were recorded for this clonotype. This chain uses TRBV3-1 with TRBJ2-3; the match to TRBD1 covers 11 bases. The J segment lost 2 bases and the V segment lost 1 base, leaving 11 bases of the junction unmatched. The CDR3 runs to 19 residues. CDR1 LGHDT and CDR2 YNNKEL come from the germline V gene (reference sequence). CDR3 sequence (DNA): TGTGCCAGCAGCCAAGTTTGGACAGGGGGCAAGATGGACACAGATACGCAGTATTTT. Protein: CASSQVWTGGKMDTDTQYF.

The chain recombines TRBV4-1 with TRBJ2-3; no reliable D call. The V end was cut by 5 bases, the J end by 2 bases, with 17 bases between. The CDR3 spans 16 residues. Germline V CDR1 and CDR2: MGHRA, YSYEKL. CDR3 DNA sequence: TGCGCCAGCAGCTACCTCGATGCTAGGACCACAGATACGCAGTATTTT. Protein sequence: CASSYLDARTTDTQYF.

This clonotype was recorded at least ten times. This chain joins TRBV4-3 and TRBJ2-1; D uncertain. Trimming took off 3 bases at V and 4 bases at J, with 7 bases between the two ends. The CDR3 sequence is 13 residues long. From germline, CDR1 is LGHNA and CDR2 YSLEER. The CDR3 sequence is CASSHTLYNEQFF. DNA for the CDR3: TGCGCCAGCAGCCACACCCTTTACAATGAGCAGTTCTTC.

This clonotype turned up a few times. The V call is TRBV9, the J call TRBJ2-2, with 10 bases identical to TRBD1. The CDR3 is made up of 17 amino acids. The V and J ends lost 0 bases and 4 bases, in that order; junction bases with no gene match: 6. Germline CDR1 SGDLS, CDR2 YYNGEE. CDR3 in amino acids: CASSVDRTGGSTGELFF. CDR3 bases: TGTGCCAGCAGCGTAGATCGGACAGGGGGGAGCACCGGGGAGCTGTTTTTT. Based on the CDR3 plus reference TRBV9 and TRBJ2-2, the full variable domain is DSGVTQTPKHLITATGQRVTLRCSPRSGDLSVYWYQQSLDQGLQFLIQYYNGEERAKGNILERFSAQQFPDLHSELNLSSLELGDSALYFCASSVDRTGGSTGELFFGEGSRLTVL.

V and J are TRBV27 and TRBJ2-7; no firm D call. The CDR3 has 13 residues. V was cut by 3 bases and J by 6 bases, with 12 bases left in between. Germline V lookup: CDR1 MNHEY, CDR2 SMNVEV (reference sequence). CDR3 in DNA: TGTGCCAGCAGTTTGCAATTTACCTCCGAGCAGTACTTC. Translating gives CASSLQFTSEQYF.

The genes are TRBV6-5 and TRBJ2-1, with 8 bases lining up with TRBD2. The CDR3 has 15 amino acids. The germline gives CDR1 MNHEY, CDR2 SVGAGI. With V trimmed by 6 bases and J by 4 bases, 8 bases remained unmatched. The CDR3 here is CASSIAGMSYNEQFF. The CDR3 DNA sequence: TGTGCCAGCAGCATAGCGGGAATGTCGTACAATGAGCAGTTCTTC.

At least ten counts were recorded for this clonotype. V gene TRBV14 combines with J gene TRBJ1-1, with unresolved D. CDR1 SGHDN and CDR2 FVKESK come from the germline V gene. V lost 0 bases and J 5 bases, leaving 1 base between the germline ends. This CDR3 has 11 amino acids. The CDR3 region is CASSQDTEAFF. The CDR3 DNA reads as TGTGCCAGCAGCCAAGATACTGAAGCTTTCTTT. The full variable domain, in which reference TRBV14 and TRBJ1-1 provide the parts outside the CDR3, is EAGVTQFPSHSVIEKGQTVTLRCDPISGHDNLYWYRRVMGKEIKFLLHFVKESKQDESGMPNNRFLAERTGGTYSTLKVQPAELEDSGVYFCASSQDTEAFFGQGTRLTVV.